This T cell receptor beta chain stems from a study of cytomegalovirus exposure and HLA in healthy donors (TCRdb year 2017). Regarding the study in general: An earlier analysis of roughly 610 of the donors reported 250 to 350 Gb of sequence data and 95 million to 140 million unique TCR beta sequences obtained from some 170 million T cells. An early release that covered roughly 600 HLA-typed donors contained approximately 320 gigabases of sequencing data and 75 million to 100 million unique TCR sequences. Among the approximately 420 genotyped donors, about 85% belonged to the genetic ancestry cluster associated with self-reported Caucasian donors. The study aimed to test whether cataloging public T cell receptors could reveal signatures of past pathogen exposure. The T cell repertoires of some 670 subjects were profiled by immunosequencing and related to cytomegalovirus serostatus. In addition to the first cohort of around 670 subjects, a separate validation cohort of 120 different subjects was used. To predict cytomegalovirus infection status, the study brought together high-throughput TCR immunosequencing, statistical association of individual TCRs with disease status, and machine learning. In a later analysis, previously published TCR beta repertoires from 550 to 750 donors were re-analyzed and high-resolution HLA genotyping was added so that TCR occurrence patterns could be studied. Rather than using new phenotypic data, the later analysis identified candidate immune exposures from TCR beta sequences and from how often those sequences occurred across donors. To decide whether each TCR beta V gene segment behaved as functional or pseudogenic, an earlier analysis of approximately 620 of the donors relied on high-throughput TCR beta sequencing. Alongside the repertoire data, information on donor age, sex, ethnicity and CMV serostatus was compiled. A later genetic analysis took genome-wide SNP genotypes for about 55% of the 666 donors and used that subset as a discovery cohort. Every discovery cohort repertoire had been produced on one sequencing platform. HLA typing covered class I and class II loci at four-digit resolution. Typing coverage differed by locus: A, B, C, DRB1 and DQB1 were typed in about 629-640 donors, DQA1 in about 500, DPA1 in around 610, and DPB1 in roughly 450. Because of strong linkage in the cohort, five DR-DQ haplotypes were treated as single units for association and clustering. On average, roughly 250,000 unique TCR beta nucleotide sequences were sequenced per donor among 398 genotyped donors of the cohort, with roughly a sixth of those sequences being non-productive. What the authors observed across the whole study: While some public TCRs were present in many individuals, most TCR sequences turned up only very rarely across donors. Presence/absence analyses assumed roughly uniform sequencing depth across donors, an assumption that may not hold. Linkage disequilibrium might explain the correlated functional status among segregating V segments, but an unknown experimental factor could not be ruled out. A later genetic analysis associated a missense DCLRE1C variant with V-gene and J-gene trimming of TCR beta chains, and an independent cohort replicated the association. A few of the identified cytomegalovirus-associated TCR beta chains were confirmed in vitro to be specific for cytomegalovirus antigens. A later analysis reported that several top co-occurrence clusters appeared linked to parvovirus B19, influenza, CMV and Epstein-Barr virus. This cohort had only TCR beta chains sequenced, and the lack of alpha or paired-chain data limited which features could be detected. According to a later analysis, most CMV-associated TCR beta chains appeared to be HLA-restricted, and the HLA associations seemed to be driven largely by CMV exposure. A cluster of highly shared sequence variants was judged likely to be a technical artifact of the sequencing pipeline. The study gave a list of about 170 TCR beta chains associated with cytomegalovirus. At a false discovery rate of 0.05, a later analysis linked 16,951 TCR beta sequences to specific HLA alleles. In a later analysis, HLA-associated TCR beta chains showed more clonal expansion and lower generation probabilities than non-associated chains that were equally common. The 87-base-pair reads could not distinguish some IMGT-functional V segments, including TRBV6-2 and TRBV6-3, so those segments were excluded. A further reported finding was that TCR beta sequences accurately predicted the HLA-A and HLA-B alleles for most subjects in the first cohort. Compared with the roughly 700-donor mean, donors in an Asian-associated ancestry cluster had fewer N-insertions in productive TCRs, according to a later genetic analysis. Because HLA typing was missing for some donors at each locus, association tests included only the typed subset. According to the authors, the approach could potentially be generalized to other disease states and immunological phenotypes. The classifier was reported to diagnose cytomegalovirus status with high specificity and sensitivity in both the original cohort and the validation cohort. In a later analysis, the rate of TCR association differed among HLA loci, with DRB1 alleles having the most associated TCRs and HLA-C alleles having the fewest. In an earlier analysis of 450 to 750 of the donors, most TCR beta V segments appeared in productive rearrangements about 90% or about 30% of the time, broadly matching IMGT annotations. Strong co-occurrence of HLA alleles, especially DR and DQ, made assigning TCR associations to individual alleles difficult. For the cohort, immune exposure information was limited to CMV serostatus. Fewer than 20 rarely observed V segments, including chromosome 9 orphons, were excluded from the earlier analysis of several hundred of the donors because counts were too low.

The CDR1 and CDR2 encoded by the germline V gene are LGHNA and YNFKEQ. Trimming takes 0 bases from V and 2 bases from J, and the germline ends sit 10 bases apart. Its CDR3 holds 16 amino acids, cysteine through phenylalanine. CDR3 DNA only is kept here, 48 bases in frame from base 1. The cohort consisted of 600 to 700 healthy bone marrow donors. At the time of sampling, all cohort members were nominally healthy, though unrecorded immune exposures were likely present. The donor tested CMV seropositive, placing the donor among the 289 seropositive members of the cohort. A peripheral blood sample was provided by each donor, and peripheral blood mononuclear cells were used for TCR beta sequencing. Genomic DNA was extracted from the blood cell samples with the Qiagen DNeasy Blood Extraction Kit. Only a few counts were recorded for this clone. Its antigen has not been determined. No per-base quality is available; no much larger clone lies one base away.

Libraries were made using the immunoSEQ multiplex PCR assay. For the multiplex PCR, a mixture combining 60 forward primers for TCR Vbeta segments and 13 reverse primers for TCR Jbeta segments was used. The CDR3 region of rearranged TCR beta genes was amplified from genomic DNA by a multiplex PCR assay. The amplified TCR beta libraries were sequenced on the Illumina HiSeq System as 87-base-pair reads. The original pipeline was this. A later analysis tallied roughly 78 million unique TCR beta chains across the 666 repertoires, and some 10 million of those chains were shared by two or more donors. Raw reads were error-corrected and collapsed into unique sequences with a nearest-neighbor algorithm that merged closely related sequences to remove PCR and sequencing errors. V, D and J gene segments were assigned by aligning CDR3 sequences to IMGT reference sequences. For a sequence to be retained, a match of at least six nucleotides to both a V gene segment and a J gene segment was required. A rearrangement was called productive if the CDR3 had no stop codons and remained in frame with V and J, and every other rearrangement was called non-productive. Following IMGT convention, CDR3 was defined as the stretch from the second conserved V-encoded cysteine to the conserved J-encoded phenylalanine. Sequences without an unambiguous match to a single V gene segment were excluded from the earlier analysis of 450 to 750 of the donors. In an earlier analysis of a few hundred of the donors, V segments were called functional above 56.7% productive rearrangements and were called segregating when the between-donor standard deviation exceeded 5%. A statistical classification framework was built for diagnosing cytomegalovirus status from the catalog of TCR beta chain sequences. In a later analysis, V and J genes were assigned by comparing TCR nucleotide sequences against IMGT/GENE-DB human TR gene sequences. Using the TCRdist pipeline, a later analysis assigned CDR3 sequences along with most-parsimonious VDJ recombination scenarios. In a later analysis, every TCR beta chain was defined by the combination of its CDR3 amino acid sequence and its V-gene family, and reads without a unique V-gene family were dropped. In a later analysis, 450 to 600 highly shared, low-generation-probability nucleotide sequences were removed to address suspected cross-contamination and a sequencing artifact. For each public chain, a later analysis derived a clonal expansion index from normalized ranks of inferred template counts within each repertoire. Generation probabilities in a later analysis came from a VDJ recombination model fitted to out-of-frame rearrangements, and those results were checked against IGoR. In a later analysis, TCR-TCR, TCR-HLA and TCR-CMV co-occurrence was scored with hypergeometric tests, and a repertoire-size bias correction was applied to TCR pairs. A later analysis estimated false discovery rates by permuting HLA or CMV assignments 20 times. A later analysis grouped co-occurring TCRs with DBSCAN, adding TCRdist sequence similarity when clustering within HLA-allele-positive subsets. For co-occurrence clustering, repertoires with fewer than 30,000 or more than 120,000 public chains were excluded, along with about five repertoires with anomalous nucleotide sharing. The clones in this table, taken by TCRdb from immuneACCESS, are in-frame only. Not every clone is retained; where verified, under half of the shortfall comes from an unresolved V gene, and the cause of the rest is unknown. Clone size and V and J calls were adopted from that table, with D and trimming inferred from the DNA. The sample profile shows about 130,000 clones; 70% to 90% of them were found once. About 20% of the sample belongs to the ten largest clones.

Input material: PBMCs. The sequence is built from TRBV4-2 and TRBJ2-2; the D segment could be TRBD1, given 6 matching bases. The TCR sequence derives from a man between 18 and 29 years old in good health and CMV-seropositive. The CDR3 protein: CASSQEPQGNTGELFF. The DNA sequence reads TGTGCCAGCAGCCAAGAGCCACAGGGAAACACCGGGGAGCTGTTTTTT.